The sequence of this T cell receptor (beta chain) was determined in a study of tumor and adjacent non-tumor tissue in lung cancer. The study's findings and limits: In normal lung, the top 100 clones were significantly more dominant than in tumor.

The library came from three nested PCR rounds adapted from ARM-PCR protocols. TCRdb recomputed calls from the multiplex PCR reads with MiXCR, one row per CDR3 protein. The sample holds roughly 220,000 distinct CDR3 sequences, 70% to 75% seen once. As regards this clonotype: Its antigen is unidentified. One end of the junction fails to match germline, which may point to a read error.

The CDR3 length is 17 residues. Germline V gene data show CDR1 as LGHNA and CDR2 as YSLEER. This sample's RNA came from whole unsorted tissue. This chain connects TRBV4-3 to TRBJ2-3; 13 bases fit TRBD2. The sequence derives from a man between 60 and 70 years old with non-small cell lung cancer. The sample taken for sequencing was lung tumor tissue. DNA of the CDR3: TGTGTCAGCAGCCAACGGGGACTAGCGGGACTCACAGATACGCAGTATTTT. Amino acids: CVSSQRGLAGLTDTQYF.